This T cell receptor beta chain was captured by sequencing in a study of cytomegalovirus exposure and HLA in healthy donors. Study as a whole: Earlier sequencing of about 179 million T cells yielded under 120 million unique TCR beta sequences.

Germline CDR1 is KGHSH and CDR2 is LQKENI. The CDR3 loop spans 14 amino acids. Trimming cost V 6 bases and J 7 bases, with 15 bases left between them. Points on this clone: What it recognizes is unknown.

Findings and limits, study-wide: TCR beta V- and J-gene trimming, according to a later analysis, was linked to a missense DCLRE1C variant. The investigators catalogued about 170 TCR beta chains as cytomegalovirus-associated. Reportedly, TCR beta sequences accurately predicted HLA-A and HLA-B alleles in most subjects.

Researchers ran the PCR with 60 Vbeta and 13 Jbeta primers. Profiling relied on immunoSEQ multiplex PCR, and the TCRdb table lists in-frame clones only, not all of them. The sample has roughly 120,000 clones, about 76% seen once. The J gene is TRBJ2-2, the V gene TRBV18, with TRBD1 as a possible D gene (6 bases). Source material: PBMCs. This clonotype originated in a man aged 25 to 45 in good health and CMV-seropositive. In nucleotides, the CDR3 is TGTGCCAGCTCTGGGACACTCAGAGGCGGGGAGCTGTTTTTT. Translation: CASSGTLRGGELFF.